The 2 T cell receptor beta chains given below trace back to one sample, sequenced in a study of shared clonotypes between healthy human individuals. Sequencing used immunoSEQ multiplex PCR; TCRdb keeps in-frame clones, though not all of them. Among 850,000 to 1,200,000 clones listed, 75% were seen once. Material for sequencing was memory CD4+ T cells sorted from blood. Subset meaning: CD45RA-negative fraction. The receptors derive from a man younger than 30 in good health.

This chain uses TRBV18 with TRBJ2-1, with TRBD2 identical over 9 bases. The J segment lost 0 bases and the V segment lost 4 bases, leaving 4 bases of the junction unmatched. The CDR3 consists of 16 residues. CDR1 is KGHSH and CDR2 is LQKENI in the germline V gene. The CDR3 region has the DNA TGTGCCAGCTCACTATTAGCGGGGGACTCCTACAATGAGCAGTTCTTC. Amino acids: CASSLLAGDSYNEQFF.

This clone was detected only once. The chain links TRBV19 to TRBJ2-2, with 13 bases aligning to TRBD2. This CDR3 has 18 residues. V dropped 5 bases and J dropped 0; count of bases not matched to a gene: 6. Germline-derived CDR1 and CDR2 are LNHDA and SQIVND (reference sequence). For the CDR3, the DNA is TGTGCCAGTAGTCACGGACTAGCGGGAGTATCGAACACCGGGGAGCTGTTTTTT. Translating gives CASSHGLAGVSNTGELFF.